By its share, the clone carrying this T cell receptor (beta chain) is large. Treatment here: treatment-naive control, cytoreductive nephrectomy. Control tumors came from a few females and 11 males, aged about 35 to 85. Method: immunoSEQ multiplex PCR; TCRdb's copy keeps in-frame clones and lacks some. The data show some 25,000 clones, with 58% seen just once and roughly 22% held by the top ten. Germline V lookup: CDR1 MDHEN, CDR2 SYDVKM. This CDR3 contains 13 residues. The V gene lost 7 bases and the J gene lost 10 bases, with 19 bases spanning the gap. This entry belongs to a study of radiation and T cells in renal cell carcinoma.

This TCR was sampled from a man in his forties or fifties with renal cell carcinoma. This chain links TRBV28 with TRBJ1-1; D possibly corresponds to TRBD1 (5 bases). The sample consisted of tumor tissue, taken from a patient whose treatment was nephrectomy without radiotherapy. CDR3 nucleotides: TGTGCCAGCACCCCTACGGGGGGAAAGGGAGCTTTCTTT. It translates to CASTPTGGKGAFF.